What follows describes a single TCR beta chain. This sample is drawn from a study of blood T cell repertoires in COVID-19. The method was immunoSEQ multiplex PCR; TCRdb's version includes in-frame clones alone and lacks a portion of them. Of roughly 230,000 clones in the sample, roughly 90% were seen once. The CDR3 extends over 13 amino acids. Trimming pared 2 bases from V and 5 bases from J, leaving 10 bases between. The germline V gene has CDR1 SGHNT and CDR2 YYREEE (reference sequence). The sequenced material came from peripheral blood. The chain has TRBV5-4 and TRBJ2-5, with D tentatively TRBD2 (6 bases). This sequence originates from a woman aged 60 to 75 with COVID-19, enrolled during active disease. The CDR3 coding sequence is TGTGCCAGCAGCTTTAGCGGTCGGGAGACCCAGTACTTC. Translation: CASSFSGRETQYF. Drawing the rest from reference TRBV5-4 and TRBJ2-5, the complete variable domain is ETGVTQSPTHLIKTRGQQVTLRCSSQSGHNTVSWYQQALGQGPQFIFQYYREEENGRGNFPPRFSGLQFPNYSSELNVNALELDDSALYLCASSFSGRETQYFGPGTRLLVL.